The rows below give T cell receptor beta chains drawn from one sample of a study of T cell responses to AZD1222 COVID-19 vaccine. Produced via immunoSEQ multiplex PCR; TCRdb's table is partial and in-frame only. The sample has fewer than 110,000 clones, less than 95% seen once. This material consisted of peripheral blood, taken on day 0 of AZD1222 vaccination. These receptors came from an adult in good health. Each CDR3 is given with its conserved first and last residue. The order of the fields is D gene, CDR3 length, clone size, J gene, V gene, CDR3 protein, CDR3 DNA. D genes are given only for firm matches. Clone size, where shown, is once, few, many, or a class for clones that have expanded.

>-|13|-|TRBJ1-1|TRBV6-6
CASSYSQNTEAFF
TGTGCCAGCAGTTACTCCCAAAACACTGAAGCTTTCTTT
>-|12|-|TRBJ1-1|TRBV4-2
CAAGAPVREAFF
TGTGCAGCCGGGGCCCCCGTCAGGGAAGCTTTCTTT
>-|11|-|TRBJ1-1|TRBV6-5
CASSRDPEAFF
TGTGCCAGCAGCCGGGACCCCGAAGCTTTCTTT
>-|13|-|TRBJ1-2|TRBV7-8
CASSNRDSGGYTF
TGTGCCAGCAGCAACAGGGACTCCGGTGGCTACACCTTC
>TRBD1|13|-|TRBJ2-7|TRBV11-2
CASSSARGSEQYF
TGTGCCAGCAGCTCTGCCAGGGGGTCCGAGCAGTACTTC
>-|17|-|TRBJ1-2|TRBV14
CASSQDLEGEQFYGYTF
TGTGCCAGCAGCCAAGACCTCGAAGGGGAGCAGTTCTATGGCTACACCTTC
>-|13|-|TRBJ1-2|TRBV19
CATGDRLGYGYTF
TGTGCCACCGGGGACCGTCTGGGGTATGGCTACACCTTC
>-|14|-|TRBJ2-1|TRBV5-1
CASSLLQVRNEQFF
TGCGCCAGCAGCTTGTTACAGGTTCGCAATGAGCAGTTCTTC
>TRBD1|15|few|TRBJ2-3|TRBV28
CASRAGGASTDTQYF
TGTGCCAGCAGGGCAGGGGGCGCATCCACAGATACGCAGTATTTT
>-|14|few|TRBJ1-6|TRBV28
CASSPRQYNSPLHF
TGTGCCAGCAGTCCCCGACAGTATAATTCACCCCTCCACTTT
>TRBD2|14|once|TRBJ2-1|TRBV7-2
CASSFSGGPYEQFF
TGTGCCAGCAGCTTCAGCGGGGGGCCCTATGAGCAGTTCTTC
>-|14|-|TRBJ2-5|TRBV4-1
CASSQDQGWETQYF
TGCGCCAGCAGCCAAGATCAGGGATGGGAGACCCAGTACTTC
>-|15|-|TRBJ1-5|TRBV19
CASSIDHWGAQPQHF
TGTGCCAGTAGTATAGATCATTGGGGGGCCCAGCCCCAGCATTTT
>TRBD1|17|-|TRBJ2-2|TRBV5-5
CASSLRVTGGWTGELFF
TGTGCCAGCAGCTTGAGAGTAACAGGGGGCTGGACCGGGGAGCTGTTTTTT
>TRBD2|16|-|TRBJ2-1|TRBV9
CASSVYHITGGEGQFF
TGTGCCAGCAGCGTATACCATATAACCGGGGGGGAAGGGCAGTTCTTC
>-|15|-|TRBJ1-4|TRBV7-6
CASSLGGTYQEKLFF
TGTGCCAGCAGCTTAGGGGGCACCTATCAGGAAAAACTGTTTTTT
>-|14|-|TRBJ2-7|TRBV30
CAWSEGLSSYEQYF
TGTGCCTGGAGTGAAGGGCTGAGCTCCTACGAGCAGTACTTC
>-|15|once|TRBJ2-2|TRBV18
CASSSEQPNTGELFF
TGTGCCAGCTCCTCAGAACAGCCGAACACCGGGGAGCTGTTTTTT
>-|13|-|TRBJ1-1|TRBV11-2
CASSFSSNTEAFF
TGTGCCAGCAGCTTTAGCAGTAACACTGAAGCTTTCTTT
>-|13|-|TRBJ2-4|TRBV7-8
CASSLGGGNIQYF
TGTGCCAGCAGCCTAGGAGGTGGGAACATTCAGTACTTC
>-|13|-|TRBJ1-2|TRBV28
CASSPTRFYGYTF
TGTGCCAGCAGTCCGACCAGGTTTTATGGCTACACCTTC
>-|14|-|TRBJ2-1|TRBV3-1/TRBV3-2
CASSQGNSDNEQFF
TGTGCCAGCAGCCAAGGAAATAGCGACAATGAGCAGTTCTTC
>-|13|-|TRBJ1-5|TRBV28
CASSWGGNQPQHF
TGTGCCAGCAGTTGGGGGGGCAATCAGCCCCAGCATTTT
>TRBD1|16|-|TRBJ2-2|TRBV6-1
CASSEYRGGNTGELFF
TGTGCCAGCAGTGAATACAGGGGCGGGAACACCGGGGAGCTGTTTTTT
>-|15|-|TRBJ1-1|TRBV10-3
CAISESLTGNTEAFF
TGTGCCATCAGTGAGTCACTCACGGGTAACACTGAAGCTTTCTTT
>-|13|-|TRBJ2-7|TRBV27
CASSSGTLNEQYF
TGTGCCAGCAGCTCCGGGACTCTCAACGAGCAGTACTTC
>-|14|-|TRBJ2-7|TRBV28
CASSLGSPLYEQYF
TGTGCCAGCAGTTTGGGGAGTCCCCTCTACGAGCAGTACTTC
>-|20|-|TRBJ1-5|TRBV21-1
CASSKLWRSPKRLGNQPQHF
TGTGCCAGCAGCAAACTTTGGCGATCCCCTAAGAGGTTGGGCAATCAGCCCCAGCATTTT
>-|14|-|TRBJ2-5|TRBV19
CASSPRVVQETQYF
TGTGCCAGTAGCCCCAGGGTGGTCCAAGAGACCCAGTACTTC
>TRBD1|16|-|TRBJ1-2|TRBV5-5
CASSLPAGGSNYGYTF
TGTGCCAGCAGCTTGCCGGCAGGGGGATCAAACTATGGCTACACCTTC
>TRBD1|16|-|TRBJ2-7|TRBV7-2
CASSPHMGQGSYEQYF
TGTGCCAGCAGCCCGCATATGGGACAGGGCTCCTACGAGCAGTACTTC
>TRBD2|15|-|TRBJ2-1|TRBV7-8
CASSLDGGGAHEQFF
TGTGCCAGCAGCTTAGATGGCGGGGGGGCCCATGAGCAGTTCTTC
>-|14|once|TRBJ2-2|TRBV6-5
CASKEGWNTGELFF
TGTGCCAGCAAGGAGGGTTGGAACACCGGGGAGCTGTTTTTT
>-|13|-|TRBJ2-7|TRBV10-1
CASSESRHYEQYF
TGCGCCAGCAGTGAGTCGCGACACTACGAGCAGTACTTC
>-|14|-|TRBJ1-1|TRBV5-5
CASSTIDSRTEAFF
TGTGCCAGCAGCACAATCGACTCGAGAACTGAAGCTTTCTTT
>-|12|-|TRBJ2-5|TRBV7-9
CASSLRDETQYF
TGTGCCAGCAGCTTAAGGGATGAGACCCAGTACTTC
>-|12|-|TRBJ2-2|TRBV18
CASSLGSGELFF
TGTGCCAGCTCACTGGGGAGCGGGGAGCTGTTTTTT
>-|14|-|TRBJ2-2|TRBV27
CASSPSRDPGELFF
TGTGCCAGCAGTCCCAGCAGGGATCCCGGGGAGCTGTTTTTT
>-|15|-|TRBJ2-7|TRBV2
CASSPGIGATYEQYF
TGTGCCAGTTCTCCCGGTATAGGAGCCACCTACGAGCAGTACTTC
>-|16|-|TRBJ1-2|TRBV5-4
CASSVNTGPTPVGYTF
TGTGCCAGCAGCGTAAACACCGGGCCCACCCCCGTTGGCTACACCTTC
>TRBD2|15|-|TRBJ2-3|TRBV5-4
CASSFLAGGPDTQYF
TGTGCCAGCAGCTTCCTAGCGGGGGGGCCAGATACGCAGTATTTT
>TRBD1|16|-|TRBJ1-6|TRBV28
CASSLGRGRLHSPLHF
TGTGCCAGCAGTTTGGGCAGGGGGCGGCTACATTCACCCCTCCACTTT
>-|13|-|TRBJ1-1|TRBV29-1
CSVAWGGNTEAFF
TGCAGCGTTGCGTGGGGCGGGAACACTGAAGCTTTCTTT
>TRBD1|15|-|TRBJ2-7|TRBV4-1
CASSHRTGGDYEQYF
TGCGCCAGCAGCCACAGGACAGGGGGAGACTACGAGCAGTACTTC
>-|12|-|TRBJ1-5|TRBV29-1
CSVSAPGQPQHF
TGCAGCGTTTCCGCTCCGGGTCAGCCCCAGCATTTT
>-|17|-|TRBJ2-3|TRBV14
CASSQDWVGVSTDTQYF
TGTGCCAGCAGCCAAGATTGGGTAGGGGTTAGCACAGATACGCAGTATTTT
>-|14|-|TRBJ1-2|TRBV27
CASSIAPGAIGYTF
TGTGCCAGCAGTATCGCCCCGGGGGCGATCGGCTACACCTTC
>-|15|-|TRBJ1-2|TRBV4-1
CASSQDTRVGYGYTF
TGCGCCAGCAGCCAAGATACCAGGGTAGGCTATGGCTACACCTTC
>-|14|-|TRBJ2-7|TRBV7-2
CASSFPGDSYEQYF
TGTGCCAGCAGCTTTCCGGGGGACTCCTACGAGCAGTACTTC
>-|13|-|TRBJ1-5|TRBV28
CASSLGVNQPQHF
TGTGCCAGCAGTTTGGGAGTCAATCAGCCCCAGCATTTT
>-|13|-|TRBJ1-2|TRBV19
CASLVPGSYGYTF
TGTGCCAGCCTCGTTCCGGGGTCCTATGGCTACACCTTC
>-|12|-|TRBJ2-7|TRBV28
CASSFSSYEQYF
TGTGCCAGCAGTTTTTCCAGTTACGAGCAGTACTTC
>-|15|-|TRBJ1-2|TRBV3-1/TRBV3-2
CASSQESSHGGGYTF
TGTGCCAGCAGCCAAGAAAGTTCGCATGGGGGAGGCTACACCTTC
>-|15|once|TRBJ2-1|TRBV10-1
CASSESIGDFNEQFF
TGCGCCAGCAGTGAGTCTATCGGGGACTTCAATGAGCAGTTCTTC
>-|13|-|TRBJ2-7|TRBV5-4
CASSLNYREEQYF
TGTGCCAGCAGCTTGAACTACAGGGAGGAGCAGTACTTC